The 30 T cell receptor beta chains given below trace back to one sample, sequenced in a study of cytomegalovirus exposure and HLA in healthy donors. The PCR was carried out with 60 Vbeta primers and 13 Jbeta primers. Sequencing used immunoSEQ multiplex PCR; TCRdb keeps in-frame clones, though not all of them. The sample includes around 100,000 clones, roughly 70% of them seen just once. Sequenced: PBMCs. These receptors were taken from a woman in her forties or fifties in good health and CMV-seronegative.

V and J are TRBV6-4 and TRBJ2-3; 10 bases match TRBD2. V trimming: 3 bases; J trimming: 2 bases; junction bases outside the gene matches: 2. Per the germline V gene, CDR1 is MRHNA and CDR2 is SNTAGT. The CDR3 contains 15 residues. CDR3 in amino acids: CASSELAGTTDTQYF. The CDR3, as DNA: TGTGCCAGCAGTGAACTAGCGGGGACCACAGATACGCAGTATTTT.

The CDR3 reads CASSRGQGLNQPQHF. In nucleotides, the CDR3 is TGTGCCAGCAGCCGGGGACAGGGGCTTAATCAGCCCCAGCATTTT. V gene TRBV7-9 combines with J gene TRBJ1-5; 10 bases are shared with TRBD1. The V gene end was trimmed by 5 bases and the J gene end by 4 bases; junction bases not matched to a gene: 5. The germline gives CDR1 SEHNR, CDR2 FQNEAQ (reference sequence). The CDR3 loop spans 15 amino acids.

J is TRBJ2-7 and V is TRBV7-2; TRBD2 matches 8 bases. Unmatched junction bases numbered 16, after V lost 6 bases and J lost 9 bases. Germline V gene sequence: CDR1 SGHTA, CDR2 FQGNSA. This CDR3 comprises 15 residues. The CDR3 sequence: CASRRTAGEGFRQYF. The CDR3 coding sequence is TGTGCCAGCAGGCGTACAGCGGGGGAAGGATTTAGGCAGTACTTC.

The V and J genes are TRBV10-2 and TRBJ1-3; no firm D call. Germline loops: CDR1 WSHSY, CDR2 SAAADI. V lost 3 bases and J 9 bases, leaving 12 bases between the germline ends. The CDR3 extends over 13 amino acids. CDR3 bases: TGCGCCAGCAGTGACGGACCTCGGGGCACCATATATTTT. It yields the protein CASSDGPRGTIYF.

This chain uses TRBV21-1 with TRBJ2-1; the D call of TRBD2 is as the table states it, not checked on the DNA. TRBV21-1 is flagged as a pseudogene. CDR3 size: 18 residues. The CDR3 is CASSQRPPLAGEQCEQFF. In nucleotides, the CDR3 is TGTGCCAGCTCCCAAAGGCCTCCCCTAGCGGGAGAACAGTGTGAGCAGTTCTTC.

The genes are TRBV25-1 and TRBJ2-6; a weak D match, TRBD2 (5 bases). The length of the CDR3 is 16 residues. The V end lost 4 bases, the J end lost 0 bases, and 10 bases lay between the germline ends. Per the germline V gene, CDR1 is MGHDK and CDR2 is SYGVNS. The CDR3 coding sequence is TGTGCCAGCAGTGTATTCGGGGACTCTGGGGCCAACGTCCTGACTTTC. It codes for CASSVFGDSGANVLTF.

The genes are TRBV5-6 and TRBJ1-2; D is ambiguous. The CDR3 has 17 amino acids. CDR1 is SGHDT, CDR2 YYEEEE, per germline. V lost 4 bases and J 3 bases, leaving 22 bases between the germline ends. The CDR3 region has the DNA TGTGCCAGCAGCCTGGGCGGGCCGGGCTTTTCGGACTATGGCTACACCTTC. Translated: CASSLGGPGFSDYGYTF.

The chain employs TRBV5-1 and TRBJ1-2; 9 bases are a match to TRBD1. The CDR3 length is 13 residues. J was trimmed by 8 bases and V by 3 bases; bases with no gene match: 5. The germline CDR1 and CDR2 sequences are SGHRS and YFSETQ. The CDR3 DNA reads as TGCGCCAGCAGCTCCTGGACAGGGGACGGCTACACCTTC. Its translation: CASSSWTGDGYTF.

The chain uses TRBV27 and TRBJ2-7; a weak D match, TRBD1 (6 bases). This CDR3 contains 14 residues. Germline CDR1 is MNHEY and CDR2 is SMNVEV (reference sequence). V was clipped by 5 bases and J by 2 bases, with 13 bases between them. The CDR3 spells CASSIRDTAYEQYF. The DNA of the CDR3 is TGTGCCAGCAGTATCCGGGACACAGCCTACGAGCAGTACTTC.

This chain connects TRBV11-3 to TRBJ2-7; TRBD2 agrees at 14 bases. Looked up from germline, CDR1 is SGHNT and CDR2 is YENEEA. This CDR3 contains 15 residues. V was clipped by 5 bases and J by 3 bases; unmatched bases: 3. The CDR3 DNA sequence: TGTGCCAGCAGCGCGGGGACTAGCGGGAGCTACGAGCAGTACTTC. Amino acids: CASSAGTSGSYEQYF. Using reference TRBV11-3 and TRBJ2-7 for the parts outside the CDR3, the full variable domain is EAGVVQSPRYKIIEKKQPVAFWCNPISGHNTLYWYLQNLGQGPELLIRYENEEAVDDSQLPKDRFSAERLKGVDSTLKIQPAELGDSAVYLCASSAGTSGSYEQYFGPGTRLTVT.

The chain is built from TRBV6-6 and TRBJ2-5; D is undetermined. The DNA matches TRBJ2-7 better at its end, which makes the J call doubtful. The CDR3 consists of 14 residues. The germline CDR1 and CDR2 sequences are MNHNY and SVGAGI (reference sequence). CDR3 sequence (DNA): TGTGCCAGCAGTTACGTCGAGCGCCCCTACGAGCAGTACTTC. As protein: CASSYVERPYEQYF.

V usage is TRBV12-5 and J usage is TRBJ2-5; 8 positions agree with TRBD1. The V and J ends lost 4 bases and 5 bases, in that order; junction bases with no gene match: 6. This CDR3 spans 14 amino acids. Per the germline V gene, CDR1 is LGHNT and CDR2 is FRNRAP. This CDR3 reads CASGSGQGKETQYF. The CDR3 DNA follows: TGTGCTAGTGGTTCCGGACAGGGTAAGGAGACCCAGTACTTC.

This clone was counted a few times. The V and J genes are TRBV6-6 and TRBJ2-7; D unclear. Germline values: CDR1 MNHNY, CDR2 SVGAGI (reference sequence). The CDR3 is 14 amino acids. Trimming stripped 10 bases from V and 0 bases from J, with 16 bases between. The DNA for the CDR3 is TGTGCCACCACCTCCCCCAGTCTCTCCTACGAGCAGTACTTC. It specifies CATTSPSLSYEQYF.

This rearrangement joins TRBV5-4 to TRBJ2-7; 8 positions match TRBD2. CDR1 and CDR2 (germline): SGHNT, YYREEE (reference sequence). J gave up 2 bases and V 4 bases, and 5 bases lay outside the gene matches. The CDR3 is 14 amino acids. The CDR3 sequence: CASSAAGAAYEQYF. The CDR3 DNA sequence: TGTGCCAGCAGCGCAGCGGGGGCAGCCTACGAGCAGTACTTC.

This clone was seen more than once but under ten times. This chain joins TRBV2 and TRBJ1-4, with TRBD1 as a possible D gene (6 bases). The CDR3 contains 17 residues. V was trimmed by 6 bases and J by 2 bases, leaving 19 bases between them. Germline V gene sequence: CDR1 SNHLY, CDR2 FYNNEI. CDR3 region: CASSPGQLMSTNEKLFF. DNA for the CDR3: TGTGCCAGCAGCCCGGGACAACTGATGAGCACTAATGAAAAACTGTTTTTT.

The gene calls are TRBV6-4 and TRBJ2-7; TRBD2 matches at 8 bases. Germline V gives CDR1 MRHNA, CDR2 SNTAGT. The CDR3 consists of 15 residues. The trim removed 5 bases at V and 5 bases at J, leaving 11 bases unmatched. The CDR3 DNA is TGTGCCAGCAGTAAAGCCGCAGCGGGAGAACACGAGCAGTACTTC. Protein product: CASSKAAAGEHEQYF.

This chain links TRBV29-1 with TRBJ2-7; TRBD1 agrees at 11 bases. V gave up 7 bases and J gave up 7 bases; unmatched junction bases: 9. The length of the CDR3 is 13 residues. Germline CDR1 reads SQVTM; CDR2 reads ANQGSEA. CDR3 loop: CSAGTGGVREQYF. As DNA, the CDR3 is TGCAGCGCCGGGACAGGGGGGGTTCGGGAGCAGTACTTC.

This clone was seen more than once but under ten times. The CDR3 DNA is TGTGCCATCAGTGAGTCAGAAGGGCTAGCGGGAGTCACCGATACGCAGTATTTT. Protein product: CAISESEGLAGVTDTQYF. The J gene is TRBJ2-3, the V gene TRBV10-3, with 10 bases aligning to TRBD2. The CDR3 consists of 18 residues. The germline V gene encodes CDR1 ENHRY and CDR2 SYGVKD. J was trimmed by 6 bases and V by 0 bases; bases with no gene match: 12.

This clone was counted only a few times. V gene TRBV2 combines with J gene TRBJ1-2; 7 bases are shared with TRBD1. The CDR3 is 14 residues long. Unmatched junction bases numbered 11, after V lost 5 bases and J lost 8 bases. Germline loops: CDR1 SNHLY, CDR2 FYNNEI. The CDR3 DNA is TGTGCCAGCAGTTCCCGGGGTTCAGGGGGGGGCTACACCTTC. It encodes CASSSRGSGGGYTF.

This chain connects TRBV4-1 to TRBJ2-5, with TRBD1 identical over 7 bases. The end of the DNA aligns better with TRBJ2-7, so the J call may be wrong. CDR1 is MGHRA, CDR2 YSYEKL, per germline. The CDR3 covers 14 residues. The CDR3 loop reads CASSPTRGSYEQYF. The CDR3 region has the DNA TGCGCCAGCAGCCCTACCAGGGGGAGCTACGAGCAGTACTTC.

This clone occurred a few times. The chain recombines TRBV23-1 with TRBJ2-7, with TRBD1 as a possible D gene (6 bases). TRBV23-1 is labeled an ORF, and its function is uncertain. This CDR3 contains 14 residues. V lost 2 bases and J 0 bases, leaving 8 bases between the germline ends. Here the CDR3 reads CASSQPDSSYEQYF. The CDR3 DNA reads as TGCGCCAGCAGTCAACCGGACAGCTCCTACGAGCAGTACTTC.

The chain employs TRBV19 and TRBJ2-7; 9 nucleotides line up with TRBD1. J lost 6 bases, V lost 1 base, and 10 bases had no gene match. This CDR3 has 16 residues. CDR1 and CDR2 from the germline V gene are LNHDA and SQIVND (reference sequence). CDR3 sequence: CASSIGLGQGRVEQYF. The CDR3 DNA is TGTGCCAGTAGTATAGGACTTGGACAGGGGCGAGTCGAGCAGTACTTC.

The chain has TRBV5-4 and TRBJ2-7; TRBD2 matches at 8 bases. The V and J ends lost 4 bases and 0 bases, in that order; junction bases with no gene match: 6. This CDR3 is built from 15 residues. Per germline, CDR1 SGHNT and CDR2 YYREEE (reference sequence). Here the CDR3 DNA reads TGTGCCAGCAGCCTAGTCGGGACTAGCTCCTACGAGCAGTACTTC. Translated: CASSLVGTSSYEQYF.

Written as DNA, the CDR3 is TGTGCCAGCAGCCGAACTAGCGGCTCTGGGGCCAACGTCCTGACTTTC. Translating gives CASSRTSGSGANVLTF. V usage is TRBV9 and J usage is TRBJ2-6, with 8 bases identical to TRBD2. The CDR3 is 16 residues long. Germline V gives CDR1 SGDLS, CDR2 YYNGEE. V lost 4 bases, J lost 0 bases, and 3 bases stayed unmatched.

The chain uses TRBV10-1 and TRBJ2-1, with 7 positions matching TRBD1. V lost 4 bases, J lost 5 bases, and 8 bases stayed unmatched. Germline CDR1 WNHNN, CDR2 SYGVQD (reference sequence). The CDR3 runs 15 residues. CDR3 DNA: TGCGCCAGCAGTGTGACAGGGTACCCCAACAATGAGCAGTTCTTC. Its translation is CASSVTGYPNNEQFF.

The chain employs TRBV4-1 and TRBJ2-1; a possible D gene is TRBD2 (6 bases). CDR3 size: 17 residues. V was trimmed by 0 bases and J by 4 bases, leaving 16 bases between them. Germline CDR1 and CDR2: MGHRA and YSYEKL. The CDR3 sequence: CASSQDSASAYYNEQFF. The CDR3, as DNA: TGCGCCAGCAGCCAAGATTCGGCTAGCGCTTATTACAATGAGCAGTTCTTC.

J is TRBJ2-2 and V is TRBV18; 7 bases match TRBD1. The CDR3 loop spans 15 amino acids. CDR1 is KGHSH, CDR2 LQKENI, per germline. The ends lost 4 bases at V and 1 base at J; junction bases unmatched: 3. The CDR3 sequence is CASSQRTGNTGELFF. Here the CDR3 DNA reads TGTGCCAGCTCACAGAGGACAGGGAACACCGGGGAGCTGTTTTTT. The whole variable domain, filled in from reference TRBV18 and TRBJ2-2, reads NAGVMQNPRHLVRRRGQEARLRCSPMKGHSHVYWYRQLPEEGLKFMVYLQKENIIDESGMPKERFSAEFPKEGPSILRIQQVVRGDSAAYFCASSQRTGNTGELFFGEGSRLTVL.

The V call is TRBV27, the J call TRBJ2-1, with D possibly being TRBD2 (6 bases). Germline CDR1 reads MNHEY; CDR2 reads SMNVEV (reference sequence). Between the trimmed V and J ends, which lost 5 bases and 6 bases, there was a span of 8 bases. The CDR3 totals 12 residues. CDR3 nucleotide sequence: TGTGCCAGCAGTAGTAGCGGCAATGAGCAGTTCTTC. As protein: CASSSSGNEQFF.

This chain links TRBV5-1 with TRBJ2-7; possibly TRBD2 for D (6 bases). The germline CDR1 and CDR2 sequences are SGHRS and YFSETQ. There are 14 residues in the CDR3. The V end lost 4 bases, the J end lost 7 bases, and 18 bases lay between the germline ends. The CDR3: CASSIGTRGGEQYF. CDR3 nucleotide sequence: TGCGCCAGCAGCATCGGGACCCGTGGGGGGGAGCAGTACTTC.

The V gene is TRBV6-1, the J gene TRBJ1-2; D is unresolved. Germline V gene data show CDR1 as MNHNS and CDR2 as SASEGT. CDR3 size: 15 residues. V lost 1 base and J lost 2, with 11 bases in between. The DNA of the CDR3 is TGTGCCAGCAGTGAAGTTCGGGGAACCAACTATGGCTACACCTTC. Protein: CASSEVRGTNYGYTF.